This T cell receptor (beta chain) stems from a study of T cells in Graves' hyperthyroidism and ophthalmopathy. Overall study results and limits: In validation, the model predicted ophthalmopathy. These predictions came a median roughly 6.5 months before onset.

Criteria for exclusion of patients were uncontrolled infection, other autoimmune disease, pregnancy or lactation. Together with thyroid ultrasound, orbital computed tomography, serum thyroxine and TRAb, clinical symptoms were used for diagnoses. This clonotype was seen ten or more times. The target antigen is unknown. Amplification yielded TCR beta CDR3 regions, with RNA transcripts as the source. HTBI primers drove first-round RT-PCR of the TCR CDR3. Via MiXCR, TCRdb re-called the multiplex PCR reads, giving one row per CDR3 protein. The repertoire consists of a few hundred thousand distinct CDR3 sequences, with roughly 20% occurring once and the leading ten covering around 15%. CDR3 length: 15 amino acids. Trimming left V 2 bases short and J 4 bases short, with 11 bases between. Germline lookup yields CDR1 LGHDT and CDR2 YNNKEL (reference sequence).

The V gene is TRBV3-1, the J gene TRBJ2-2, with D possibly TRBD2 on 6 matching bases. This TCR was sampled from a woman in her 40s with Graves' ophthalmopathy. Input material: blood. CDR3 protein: CASSQYGSATGELFF. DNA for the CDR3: TGTGCCAGCAGCCAATACGGGAGCGCCACCGGGGAGCTGTTTTTT. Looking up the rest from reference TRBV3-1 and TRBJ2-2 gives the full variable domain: DTAVSQTPKYLVTQMGNDKSIKCEQNLGHDTMYWYKQDSKKFLKIMFSYNNKELIINETVPNRFSPKSPDKAHLNLHINSLELGDSAVYFCASSQYGSATGELFFGEGSRLTVL.